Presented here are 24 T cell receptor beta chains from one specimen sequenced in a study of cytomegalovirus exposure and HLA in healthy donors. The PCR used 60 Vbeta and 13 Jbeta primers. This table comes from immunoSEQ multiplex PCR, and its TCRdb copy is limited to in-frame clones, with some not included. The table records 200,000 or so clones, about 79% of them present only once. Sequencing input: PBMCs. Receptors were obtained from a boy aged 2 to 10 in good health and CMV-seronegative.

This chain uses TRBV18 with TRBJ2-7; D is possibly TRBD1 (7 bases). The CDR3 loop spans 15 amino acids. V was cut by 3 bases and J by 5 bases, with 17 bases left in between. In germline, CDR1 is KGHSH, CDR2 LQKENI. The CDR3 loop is CASSPYGGGINEQYF. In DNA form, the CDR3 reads TGTGCCAGCTCACCCTACGGAGGGGGCATCAACGAGCAGTACTTC.

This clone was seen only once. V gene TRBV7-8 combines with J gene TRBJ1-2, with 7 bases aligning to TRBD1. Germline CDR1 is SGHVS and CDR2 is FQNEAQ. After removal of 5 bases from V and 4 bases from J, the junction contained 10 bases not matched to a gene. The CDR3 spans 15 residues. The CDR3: CASSPNTYRGYGYTF. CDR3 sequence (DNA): TGTGCCAGCAGCCCTAACACCTACAGGGGCTATGGCTACACCTTC. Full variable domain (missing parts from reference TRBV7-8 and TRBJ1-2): GAGVSQSPRYKVAKRGQDVALRCDPISGHVSLFWYQQALGQGPEFLTYFQNEAQLDKSGLPSDRFFAERPEGSVSTLKIQRTQQEDSAVYLCASSPNTYRGYGYTFGSGTRLTVV.

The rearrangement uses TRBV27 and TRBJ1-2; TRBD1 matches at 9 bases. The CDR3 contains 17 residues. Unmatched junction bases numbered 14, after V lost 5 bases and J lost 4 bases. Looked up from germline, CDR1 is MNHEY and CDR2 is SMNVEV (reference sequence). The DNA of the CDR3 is TGTGCCAGCAGTCCCATAACCCGACAGGGGGAGGTCTATGGCTACACCTTC. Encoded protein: CASSPITRQGEVYGYTF.

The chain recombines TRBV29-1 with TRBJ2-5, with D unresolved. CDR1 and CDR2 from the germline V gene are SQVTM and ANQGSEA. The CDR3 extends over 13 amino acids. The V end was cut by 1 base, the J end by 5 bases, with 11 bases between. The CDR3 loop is CSVEGSRMETQYF. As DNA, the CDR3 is TGCAGCGTTGAAGGTTCTAGAATGGAGACCCAGTACTTC.

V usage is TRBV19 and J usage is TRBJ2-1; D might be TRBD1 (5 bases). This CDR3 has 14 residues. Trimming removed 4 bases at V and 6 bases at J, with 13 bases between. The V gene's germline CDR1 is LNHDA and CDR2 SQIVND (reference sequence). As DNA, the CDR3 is TGTGCCAGTAGTAAGGGCAGGGAAACCAATGAGCAGTTCTTC. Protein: CASSKGRETNEQFF.

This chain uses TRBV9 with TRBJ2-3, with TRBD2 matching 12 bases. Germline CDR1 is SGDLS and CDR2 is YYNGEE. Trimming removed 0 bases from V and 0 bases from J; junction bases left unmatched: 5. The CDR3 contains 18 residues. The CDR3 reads CASSVGLAGGPSTDTQYF. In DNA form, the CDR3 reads TGTGCCAGCAGCGTAGGGCTAGCGGGGGGGCCGAGCACAGATACGCAGTATTTT.

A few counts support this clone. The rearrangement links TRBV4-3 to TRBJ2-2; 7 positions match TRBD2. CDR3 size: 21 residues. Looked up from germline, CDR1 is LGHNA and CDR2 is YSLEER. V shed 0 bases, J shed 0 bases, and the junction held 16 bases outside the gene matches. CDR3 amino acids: CASSQEISAGTFLTNTGELFF. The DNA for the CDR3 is TGCGCCAGCAGCCAAGAAATATCAGCGGGAACCTTTTTGACGAACACCGGGGAGCTGTTTTTT.

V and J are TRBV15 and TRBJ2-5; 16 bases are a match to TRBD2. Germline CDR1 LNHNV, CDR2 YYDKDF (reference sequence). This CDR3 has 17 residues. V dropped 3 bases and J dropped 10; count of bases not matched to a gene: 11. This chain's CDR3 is CATSSKPLGTSGGVQYF. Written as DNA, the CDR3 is TGTGCCACCAGCAGCAAACCCCTAGGGACTAGCGGGGGGGTCCAGTACTTC.

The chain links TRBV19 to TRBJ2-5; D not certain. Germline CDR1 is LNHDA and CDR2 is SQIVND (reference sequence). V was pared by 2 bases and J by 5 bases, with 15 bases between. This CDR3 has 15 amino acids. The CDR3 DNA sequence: TGTGCCAGTAGTATAAGTGGGTACAGAGATGAGACCCAGTACTTC. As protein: CASSISGYRDETQYF. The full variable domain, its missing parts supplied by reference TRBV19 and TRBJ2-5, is DGGITQSPKYLFRKEGQNVTLSCEQNLNHDAMYWYRQDPGQGLRLIYYSQIVNDFQKGDIAEGYSVSREKKESFPLTVTSAQKNPTAFYLCASSISGYRDETQYFGPGTRLLVL.

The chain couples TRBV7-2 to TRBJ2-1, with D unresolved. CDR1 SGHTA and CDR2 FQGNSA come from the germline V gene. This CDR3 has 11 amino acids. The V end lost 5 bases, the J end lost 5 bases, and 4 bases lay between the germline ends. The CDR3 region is CASSANNEQFF. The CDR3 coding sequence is TGTGCCAGCAGCGCGAACAATGAGCAGTTCTTC.

CDR3 nucleotide sequence: TGTGCCAGCAGCTTCCAGGGCCCAGTTGGGTATGAGCAGTTCTTC. Protein sequence: CASSFQGPVGYEQFF. The J gene is TRBJ2-1, the V gene TRBV7-9, with D perhaps TRBD1 (5 bases). The CDR3 runs 15 residues. The V end was cut by 3 bases, the J end by 8 bases, with 17 bases between. CDR1 SEHNR and CDR2 FQNEAQ come from the germline V gene (reference sequence).

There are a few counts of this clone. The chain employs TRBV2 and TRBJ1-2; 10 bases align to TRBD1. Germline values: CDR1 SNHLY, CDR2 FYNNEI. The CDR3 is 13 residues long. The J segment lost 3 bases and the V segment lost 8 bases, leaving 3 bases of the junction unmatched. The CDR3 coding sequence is TGTGCCAGCCGGGACAGGGGATACTATGGCTACACCTTC. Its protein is CASRDRGYYGYTF.

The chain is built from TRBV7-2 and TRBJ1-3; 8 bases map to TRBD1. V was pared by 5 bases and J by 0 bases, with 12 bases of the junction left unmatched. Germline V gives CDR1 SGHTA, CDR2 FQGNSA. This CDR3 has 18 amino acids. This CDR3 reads CASSPFWRDRSSGNTIYF. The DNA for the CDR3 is TGTGCCAGCAGCCCCTTTTGGAGGGACAGGAGCTCTGGAAACACCATATATTTT.

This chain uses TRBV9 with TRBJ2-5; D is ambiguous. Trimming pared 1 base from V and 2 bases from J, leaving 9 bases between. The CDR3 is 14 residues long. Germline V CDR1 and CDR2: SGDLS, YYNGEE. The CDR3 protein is CASSVRVGQETQYF. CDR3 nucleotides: TGTGCCAGCAGCGTACGGGTCGGGCAAGAGACCCAGTACTTC.

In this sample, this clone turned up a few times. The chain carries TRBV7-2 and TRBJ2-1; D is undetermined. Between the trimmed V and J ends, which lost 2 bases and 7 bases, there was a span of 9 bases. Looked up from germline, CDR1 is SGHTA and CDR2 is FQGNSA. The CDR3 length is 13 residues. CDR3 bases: TGTGCCAGCAGCTTACCAGGTTTGAATGAGCAGTTCTTC. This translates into CASSLPGLNEQFF. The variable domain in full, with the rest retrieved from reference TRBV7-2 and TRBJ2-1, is GAGVSQSPSNKVTEKGKDVELRCDPISGHTALYWYRQSLGQGLEFLIYFQGNSAPDKSGLPSDRFSAERTGGSVSTLTIQRTQQEDSAVYLCASSLPGLNEQFFGPGTRLTVL.

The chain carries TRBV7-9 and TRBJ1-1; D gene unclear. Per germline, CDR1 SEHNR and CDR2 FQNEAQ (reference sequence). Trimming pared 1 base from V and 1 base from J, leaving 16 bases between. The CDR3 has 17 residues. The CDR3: CASSLGYRLRGNTEAFF. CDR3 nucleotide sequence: TGTGCCAGCAGCTTAGGGTATAGGCTGCGCGGGAACACTGAAGCTTTCTTT.

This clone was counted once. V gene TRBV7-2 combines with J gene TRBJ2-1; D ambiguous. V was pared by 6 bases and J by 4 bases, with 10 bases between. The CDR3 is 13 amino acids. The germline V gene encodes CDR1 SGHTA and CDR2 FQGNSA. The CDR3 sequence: CASSEGAYNEQFF. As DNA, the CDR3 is TGTGCCAGCAGTGAAGGAGCGTACAATGAGCAGTTCTTC.

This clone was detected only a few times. CDR3: CASSSGQGEKNEQFF. In DNA, the CDR3 is TGTGCCAGCAGCTCCGGACAGGGGGAGAAGAATGAGCAGTTCTTC. The V call is TRBV11-3, the J call TRBJ2-1; 10 nucleotides match TRBD1. Losses at the gene ends were 4 bases for V and 7 bases for J; bases not matched to a gene: 7. Germline values: CDR1 SGHNT, CDR2 YENEEA. The CDR3 sequence is 15 residues long.

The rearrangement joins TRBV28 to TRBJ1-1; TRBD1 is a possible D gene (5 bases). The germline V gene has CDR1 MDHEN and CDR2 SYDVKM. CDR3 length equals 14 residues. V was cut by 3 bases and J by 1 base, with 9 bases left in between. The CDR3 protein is CASSLPQGNTEAFF. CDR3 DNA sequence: TGTGCCAGCAGTTTGCCCCAGGGGAACACTGAAGCTTTCTTT.

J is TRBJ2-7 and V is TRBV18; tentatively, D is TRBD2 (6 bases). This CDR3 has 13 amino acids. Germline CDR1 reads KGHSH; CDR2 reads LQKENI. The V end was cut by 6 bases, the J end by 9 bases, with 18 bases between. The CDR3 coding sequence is TGTGCCAGCTCCGGGGGTGGAGCCGATGGGCAGTACTTC. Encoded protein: CASSGGGADGQYF.

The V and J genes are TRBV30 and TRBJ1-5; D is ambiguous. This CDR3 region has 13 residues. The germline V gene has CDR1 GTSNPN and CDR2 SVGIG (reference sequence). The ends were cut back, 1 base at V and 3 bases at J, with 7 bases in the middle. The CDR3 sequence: CAWSGRSNQPQHF. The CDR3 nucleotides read TGTGCCTGGAGTGGCAGGTCCAATCAGCCCCAGCATTTT. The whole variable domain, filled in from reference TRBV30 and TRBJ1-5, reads SQTIHQWPATLVQPVGSPLSLECTVEGTSNPNLYWYRQAAGRGLQLLFYSVGIGQISSEVPQNLSASRPQDRQFILSSKKLLLSDSGFYLCAWSGRSNQPQHFGDGTRLSIL.

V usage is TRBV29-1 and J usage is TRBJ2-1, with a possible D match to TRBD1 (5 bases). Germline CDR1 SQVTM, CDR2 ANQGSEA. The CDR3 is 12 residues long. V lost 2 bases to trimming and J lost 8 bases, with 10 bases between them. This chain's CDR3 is CSVERGGYEQFF. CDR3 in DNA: TGCAGCGTTGAAAGGGGTGGATATGAGCAGTTCTTC.

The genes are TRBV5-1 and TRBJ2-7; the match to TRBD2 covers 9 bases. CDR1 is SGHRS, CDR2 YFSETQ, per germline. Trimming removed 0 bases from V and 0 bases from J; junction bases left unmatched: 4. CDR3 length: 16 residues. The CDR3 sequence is CASSLGTSVPSYEQYF. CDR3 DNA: TGCGCCAGCAGCTTGGGGACTAGCGTACCCTCCTACGAGCAGTACTTC.

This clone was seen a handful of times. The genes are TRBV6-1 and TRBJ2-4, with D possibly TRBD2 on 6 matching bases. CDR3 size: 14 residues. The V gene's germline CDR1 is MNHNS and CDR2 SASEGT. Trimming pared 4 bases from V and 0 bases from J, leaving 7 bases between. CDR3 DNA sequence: TGTGCCAGCAGTGGGGGGGTAGCCAAAAACATTCAGTACTTC. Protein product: CASSGGVAKNIQYF.